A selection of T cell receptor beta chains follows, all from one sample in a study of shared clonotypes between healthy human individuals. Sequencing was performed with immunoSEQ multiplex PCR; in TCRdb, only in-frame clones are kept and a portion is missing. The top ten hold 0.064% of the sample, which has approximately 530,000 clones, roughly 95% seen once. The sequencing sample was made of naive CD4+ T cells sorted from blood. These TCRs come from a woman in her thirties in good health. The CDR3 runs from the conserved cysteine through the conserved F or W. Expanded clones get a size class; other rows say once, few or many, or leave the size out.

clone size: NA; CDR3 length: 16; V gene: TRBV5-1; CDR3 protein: CASSLVVGGTSYEQYF
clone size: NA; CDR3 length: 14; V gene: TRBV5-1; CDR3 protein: CASSLVAGDRGYTF
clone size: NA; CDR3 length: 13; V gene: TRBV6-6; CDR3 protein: CASSYDTNYGYTF
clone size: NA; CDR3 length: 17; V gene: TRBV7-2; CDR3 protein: CASSRDRRGTGADTQYF
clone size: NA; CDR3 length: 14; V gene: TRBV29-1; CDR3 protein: CSVEAGGVGLGYTF
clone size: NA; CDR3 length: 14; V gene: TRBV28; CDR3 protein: CASSPTSSSQGQFF
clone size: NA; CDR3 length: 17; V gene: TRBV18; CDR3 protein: CASSPPKSIDRVETQYF
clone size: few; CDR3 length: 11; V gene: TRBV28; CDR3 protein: CASTGNTEAFF
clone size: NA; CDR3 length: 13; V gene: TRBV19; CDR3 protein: CASSMGATDTQYF
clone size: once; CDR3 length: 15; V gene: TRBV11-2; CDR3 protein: CASSLDTRSTGELFF
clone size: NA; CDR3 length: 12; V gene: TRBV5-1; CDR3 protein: CASSKTGYGYTF
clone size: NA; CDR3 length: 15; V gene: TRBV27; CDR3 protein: CASSFGASGTYEQYF
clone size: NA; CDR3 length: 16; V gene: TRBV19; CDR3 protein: CASSKGLATAADTQYF
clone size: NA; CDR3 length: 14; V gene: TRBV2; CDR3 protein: CASKVVANTGELFF
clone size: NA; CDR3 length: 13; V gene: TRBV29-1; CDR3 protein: CSGLDLTGTEAFF
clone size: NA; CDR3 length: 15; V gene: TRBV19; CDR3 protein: CASSIQPRGGDTQYF
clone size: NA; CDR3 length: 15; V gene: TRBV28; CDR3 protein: CASSFGLAGNNEQFF
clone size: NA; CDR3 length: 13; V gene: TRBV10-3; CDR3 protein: CAISAEPSGEQYF
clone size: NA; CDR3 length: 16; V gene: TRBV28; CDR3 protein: CASSRRLAPLPGELFF
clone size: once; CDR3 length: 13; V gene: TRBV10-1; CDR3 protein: CASRRSGNTEAFF
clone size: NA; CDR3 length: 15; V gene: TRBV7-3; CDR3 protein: CASSLMPSAYNEQFF
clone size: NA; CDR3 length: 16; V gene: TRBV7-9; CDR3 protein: CASSSPGLLRRPEAFF
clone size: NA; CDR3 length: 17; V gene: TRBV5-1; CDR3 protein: CASSLSSGLAGYNEQFF
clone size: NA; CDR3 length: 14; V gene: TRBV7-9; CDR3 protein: CASSDTATNEKLFF
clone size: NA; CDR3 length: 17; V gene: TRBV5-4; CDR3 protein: CASSSGLAGGSPYEQYF
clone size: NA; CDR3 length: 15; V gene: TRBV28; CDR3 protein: CASSVPGQGFETQYF
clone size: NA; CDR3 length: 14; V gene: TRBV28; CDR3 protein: CASSLWGTNTEAFF
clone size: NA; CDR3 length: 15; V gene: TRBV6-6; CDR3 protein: CASSSTGGRGYGYTF
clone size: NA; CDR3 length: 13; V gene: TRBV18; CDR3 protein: CASSDRGDQPQHF
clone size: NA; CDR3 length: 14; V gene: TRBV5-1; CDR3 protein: CASSLMAGNNEQFF
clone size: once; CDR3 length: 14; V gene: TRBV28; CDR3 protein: CASRGGSGSVEQYF
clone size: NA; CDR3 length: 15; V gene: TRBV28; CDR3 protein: CASWPGNQMEDGYTF
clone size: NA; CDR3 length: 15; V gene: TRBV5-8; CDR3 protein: CASSSRDREVDEQFF
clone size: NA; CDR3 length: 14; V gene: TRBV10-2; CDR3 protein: CASSDWGSGNTIYF
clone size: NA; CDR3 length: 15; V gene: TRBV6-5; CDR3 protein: CASSYQYRGRDTQYF
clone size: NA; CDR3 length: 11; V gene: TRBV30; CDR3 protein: CAWSFGYEQYF
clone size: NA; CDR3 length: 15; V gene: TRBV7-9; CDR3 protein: CASSSVGQEGYGYTF
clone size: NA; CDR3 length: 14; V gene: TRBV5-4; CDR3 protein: CASSPLPEVYEQYF
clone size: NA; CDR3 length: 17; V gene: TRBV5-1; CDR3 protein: CASSMGRLSSYNSPLHF
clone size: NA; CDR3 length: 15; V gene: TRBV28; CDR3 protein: CASSLRQRAGQPQHF
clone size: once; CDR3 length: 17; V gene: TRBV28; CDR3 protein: CASSRLRLAGGLDTQYF
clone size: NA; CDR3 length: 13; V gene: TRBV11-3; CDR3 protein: CASSLQGTGELFF